Listed below are T cell receptor beta chains from one sample, sequenced in a study of control samples from healthy donors and cancer patients. The data were produced by immunoSEQ multiplex PCR, yet TCRdb's version contains in-frame clones alone and is incomplete. The table records some 100,000 clones, about 88% of them present only once. Input material: blood. The source is a woman in her forties or fifties in good health. Both conserved end residues are part of each CDR3. A D gene is named only where the DNA matches it firmly. The size of a clone is reported for some rows only, either as once, few or many, or as a class for expanded clones.

>NA|TRBJ2-3|TRBV18|NA
CASSPPRSGADTQYF
TGTGCCAGCTCACCACCCCGATCGGGAGCTGATACGCAGTATTTT
>NA|TRBJ2-2|TRBV11-2|NA
CASSLARNTGELFF
TGTGCCAGCAGCTTAGCCAGGAACACCGGGGAGCTGTTTTTT
>NA|TRBJ2-3|TRBV6-6|NA
CAIGRGLPNPDTQYF
TGTGCCATTGGCCGGGGTCTCCCAAACCCAGATACGCAGTATTTT
>NA|TRBJ1-2|TRBV20-1|NA
CSVHLDYGYTF
TGCAGTGTTCACCTTGACTATGGCTACACCTTC
>NA|TRBJ2-1|TRBV7-2|NA
CASDKDSSYNEQFF
TGTGCCAGCGACAAGGACAGCTCCTACAATGAGCAGTTCTTC
>few|TRBJ1-3|TRBV4-3|NA
CASSQWRDPGNTIYF
TGCGCCAGCAGCCAATGGAGGGATCCTGGAAACACCATATATTTT
>once|TRBJ2-5|TRBV11-2|NA
CASSLFASAAETQYF
TGTGCCAGCAGCTTGTTCGCCTCGGCGGCGGAGACCCAGTACTTC
>NA|TRBJ1-3|TRBV9|TRBD1
CASAGGPGNTIYF
TGTGCCAGTGCAGGGGGCCCTGGAAACACCATATATTTT
>NA|TRBJ2-7|TRBV7-6|NA
CASSLDSTAYEQYF
TGTGCCAGCAGCTTAGACTCCACAGCCTACGAGCAGTACTTC
>NA|TRBJ2-7|TRBV2|NA
CASSRQDRLSEQYF
TGTGCCAGCAGTCGTCAGGACAGATTATCCGAGCAGTACTTC
>NA|TRBJ2-1|TRBV7-3|TRBD2
CASSSPGGRNEQFF
TGTGCCAGCAGCTCTCCGGGGGGAAGGAATGAGCAGTTCTTC
>NA|TRBJ2-3|TRBV11-2|NA
CASSPQHAGAGTDTQYF
TGTGCCAGCAGCCCCCAACACGCAGGGGCAGGCACAGATACGCAGTATTTT
>NA|TRBJ1-1|TRBV19|TRBD1
CASSTDRGAFF
TGTGCCAGTAGTACAGACAGGGGAGCTTTCTTT
>NA|TRBJ1-6|TRBV7-2|NA
CASSSQTGSGSPLHF
TGTGCCAGCAGCTCCCAGACAGGCTCGGGTTCACCCCTCCACTTT
>once|TRBJ2-3|TRBV7-2|NA
CASSVVGGSTDTQYF
TGTGCCAGCAGCGTTGTTGGGGGAAGCACAGATACGCAGTATTTT
>NA|TRBJ2-3|TRBV27|TRBD1
CASSFGGRGSNTQYF
TGTGCCAGCAGTTTTGGGGGCAGGGGGTCGAATACGCAGTATTTT
>NA|TRBJ2-7|TRBV23-1|NA
CASAYYSF
TGCGCCTCAGCATATTACTCTTTC
>NA|TRBJ2-1|TRBV7-2|NA
CASSLAPSSYNEQFF
TGTGCCAGCAGCTTAGCGCCGAGCTCCTACAATGAGCAGTTCTTC
>NA|TRBJ2-7|TRBV10-3|TRBD2
CAISGGERGAYEQYF
TGTGCCATCAGTGGGGGGGAGCGGGGGGCCTACGAGCAGTACTTC
>NA|TRBJ2-5|TRBV19|TRBD1
CAMGHRGIETQYF
TGTGCCATGGGACACAGGGGAATTGAGACCCAGTACTTC
>NA|TRBJ2-7|TRBV5-1|NA
CASSLSPGPSGYEQYF
TGCGCCAGCAGCTTATCTCCGGGACCCTCTGGCTACGAGCAGTACTTC
>NA|TRBJ1-1|TRBV7-9|TRBD1
CASSLALGGRTEAFF
TGTGCCAGCAGCTTAGCGCTAGGGGGCCGAACTGAAGCTTTCTTT
>NA|TRBJ1-2|TRBV4-3|NA
CASSPFGRGRGYTF
TGCGCCAGCAGCCCATTTGGGAGGGGGAGAGGCTACACCTTC
>NA|TRBJ1-3|TRBV4-3|TRBD1
CASSHRFGAGTASSGNTIYF
TGCGCCAGCAGCCATCGCTTTGGCGCCGGGACAGCGAGCTCTGGAAACACCATATATTTT
>once|TRBJ2-3|TRBV19|NA
CASSMVLATDTQYF
TGTGCCAGTAGTATGGTTCTTGCCACAGATACGCAGTATTTT
>NA|TRBJ2-1|TRBV30|TRBD2
CAWSVGRGRFF
TGTGCCTGGAGTGTAGGGCGGGGGAGGTTCTTC
>NA|TRBJ2-1|TRBV18|TRBD1
CASSQGQGYGNEQFF
TGTGCCAGCTCACAGGGACAGGGGTACGGCAATGAGCAGTTCTTC
>NA|TRBJ2-1|TRBV6-2/TRBV6-3|NA
CASSLQSGGGNEQFF
TGTGCCAGCAGTCTCCAGTCTGGAGGGGGGAATGAGCAGTTCTTC
>once|TRBJ2-7|TRBV4-1|TRBD1
CASSRPGTGGLSSYEQYF
TGCGCCAGCAGCCGCCCCGGGACAGGCGGGTTGAGCTCCTACGAGCAGTACTTC
>NA|TRBJ1-2|TRBV11-1|NA
CASSFGTLNLAGYTF
TGTGCCAGCAGCTTCGGAACCCTCAACTTGGCTGGCTACACCTTC
>NA|TRBJ1-1|TRBV6-5|NA
CASSSGGPYYTEAFF
TGTGCCAGCAGTTCGGGGGGGCCCTATTACACTGAAGCTTTCTTT
>NA|TRBJ1-1|TRBV18|TRBD1
CASSWDRTGTEAFF
TGTGCCAGCTCTTGGGACAGAACGGGGACTGAAGCTTTCTTT
>NA|TRBJ1-3|TRBV30|NA
CAWSGQRGNTIYF
TGTGCCTGGAGTGGCCAACGGGGAAACACCATATATTTT
>NA|TRBJ1-4|TRBV9|NA
CASSVEGTTNEKLFF
TGTGCCAGCAGCGTAGAAGGCACAACTAATGAAAAACTGTTTTTT
>few|TRBJ1-3|TRBV15|NA
CATSRAGNTIYF
TGTGCCACCAGCAGAGCAGGAAACACCATATATTTT
>NA|TRBJ2-1|TRBV3-1/TRBV3-2|NA
CASSPWTISGREQFF
TGTGCCAGCAGCCCATGGACTATTAGCGGTCGTGAGCAGTTCTTC
>NA|TRBJ1-5|TRBV6-5|NA
CASSYSGGNGPQHF
TGTGCCAGCAGTTACTCGGGGGGAAATGGGCCCCAGCATTTT
>NA|TRBJ1-6|TRBV19|TRBD1
CASSRQGGNSPLHF
TGTGCCAGTAGTCGACAGGGCGGTAATTCACCCCTCCACTTT
>once|TRBJ1-3|TRBV3-1/TRBV3-2|NA
CASSQAFSWSGEAAGNTIYF
TGTGCCAGCAGCCAAGCTTTTTCGTGGTCGGGGGAGGCAGCGGGAAACACCATATATTTT
>NA|TRBJ1-6|TRBV2|NA
CASSVQTGGSPLHF
TGTGCCAGCAGTGTGCAGACAGGAGGTTCACCCCTCCACTTT
>NA|TRBJ2-7|TRBV6-6|TRBD1
CASSLGQGAYEQYF
TGTGCCAGCAGCCTGGGACAGGGGGCCTACGAGCAGTACTTC
>NA|TRBJ2-3|TRBV7-2|NA
CASSLAYSGGTQYF
TGTGCCAGCAGCTTAGCGTATTCAGGAGGTACGCAGTATTTT
>few|TRBJ2-7|TRBV10-3|NA
CAISESTQGREQYF
TGTGCCATCAGTGAGTCCACTCAGGGTCGCGAGCAGTACTTC
>NA|TRBJ2-2|TRBV7-2|TRBD1
CASNSRQGSSGGELFF
TGTGCCAGCAACTCAAGACAGGGGAGTTCGGGCGGGGAGCTGTTTTTT
>NA|TRBJ2-5|TRBV18|NA
CASSPQQGETQYF
TGTGCCAGCTCACCACAGCAGGGTGAGACCCAGTACTTC
>NA|TRBJ2-3|TRBV15|TRBD2
CAASKERGSTDTQYF
TGTGCCGCCTCAAAGGAGCGGGGGAGCACAGATACGCAGTATTTT
>NA|TRBJ1-5|TRBV11-2|TRBD1
CASATQGGGQPQHF
TGTGCCAGCGCCACTCAGGGGGGAGGGCAGCCCCAGCATTTT
>NA|TRBJ2-5|TRBV5-1|NA
CASSLVGAPKETQYF
TGCGCCAGCAGCTTGGTCGGAGCGCCCAAAGAGACCCAGTACTTC